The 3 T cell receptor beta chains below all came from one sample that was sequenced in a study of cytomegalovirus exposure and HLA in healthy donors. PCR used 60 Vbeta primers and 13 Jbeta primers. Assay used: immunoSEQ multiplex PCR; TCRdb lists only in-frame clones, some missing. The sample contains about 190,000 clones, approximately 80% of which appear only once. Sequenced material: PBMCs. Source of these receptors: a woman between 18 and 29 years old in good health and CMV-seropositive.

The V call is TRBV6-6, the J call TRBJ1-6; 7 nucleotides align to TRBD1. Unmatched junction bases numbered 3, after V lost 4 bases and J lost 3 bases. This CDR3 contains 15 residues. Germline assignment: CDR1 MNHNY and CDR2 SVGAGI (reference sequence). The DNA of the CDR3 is TGTGCCAGCAGTTTCGGGACAGACTATAATTCACCCCTCCACTTT. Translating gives CASSFGTDYNSPLHF.

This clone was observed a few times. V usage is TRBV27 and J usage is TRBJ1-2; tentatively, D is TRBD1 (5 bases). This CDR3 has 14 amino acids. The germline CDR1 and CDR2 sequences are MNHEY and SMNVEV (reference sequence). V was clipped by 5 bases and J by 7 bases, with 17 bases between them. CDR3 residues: CASSASQGPGGYTF. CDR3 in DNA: TGTGCCAGCAGTGCGAGCCAGGGTCCCGGTGGCTACACCTTC.

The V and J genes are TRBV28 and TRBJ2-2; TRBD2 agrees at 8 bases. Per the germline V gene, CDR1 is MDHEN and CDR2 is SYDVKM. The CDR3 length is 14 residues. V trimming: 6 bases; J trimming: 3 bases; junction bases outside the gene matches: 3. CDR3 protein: CASSRTSYTGELFF. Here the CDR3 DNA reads TGTGCCAGCAGCAGGACTAGCTACACCGGGGAGCTGTTTTTT.